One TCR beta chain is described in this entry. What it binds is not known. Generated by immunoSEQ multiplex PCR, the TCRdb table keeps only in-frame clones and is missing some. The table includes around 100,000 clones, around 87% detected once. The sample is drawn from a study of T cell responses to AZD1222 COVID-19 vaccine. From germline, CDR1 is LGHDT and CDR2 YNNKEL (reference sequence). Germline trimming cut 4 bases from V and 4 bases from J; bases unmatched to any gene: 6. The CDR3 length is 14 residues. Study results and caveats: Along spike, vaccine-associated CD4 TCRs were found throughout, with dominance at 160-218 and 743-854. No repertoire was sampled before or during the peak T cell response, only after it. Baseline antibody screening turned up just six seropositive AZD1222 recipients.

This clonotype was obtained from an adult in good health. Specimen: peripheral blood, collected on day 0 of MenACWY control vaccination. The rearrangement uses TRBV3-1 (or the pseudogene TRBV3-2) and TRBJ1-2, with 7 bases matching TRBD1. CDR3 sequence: CASSLQQGTYGYTF. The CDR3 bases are TGTGCCAGCAGCCTCCAACAGGGGACCTATGGCTACACCTTC.